This TCR beta chain was observed in a study of control samples from healthy donors and cancer patients. Trimming cost V 1 base and J 1 base, with 7 bases left between them. Germline CDR1 reads SGHAT; CDR2 reads FQNNGV. CDR3 length: 14 amino acids. TCRdb's copy holds only in-frame clones and misses some; the assay was immunoSEQ multiplex PCR. The sample consists of about 130,000 clones, just under 95% of them appearing once. The TCR sequence derives from a man aged 55-75 years with colorectal cancer. Source material: PBMCs. The chain employs TRBV11-2 and TRBJ1-1, with D maybe TRBD1 (5 bases). CDR3 loop: CASSLAGPNTEAFF. CDR3 coding DNA: TGTGCCAGCAGCTTAGCGGGGCCGAACACTGAAGCTTTCTTT.